These 26 T cell receptor beta chains share one sample of origin, sequenced in a study of identical twins. TCRdb fed the 5' RACE reads into MiXCR, producing one record per CDR3 protein. Found here are approximately 240,000 distinct CDR3 sequences, around 15% of them singletons; the top ten hold under 9.5%. The sample consisted of memory (CD45RO+) T cells sorted from blood. The receptor source for this set is a woman between 18 and 29 years old in good health.

This clonotype showed up many times. The chain is built from TRBV5-6 and TRBJ2-7; D is perhaps TRBD2 (7 bases). The CDR3 runs 16 residues. Germline V gene sequence: CDR1 SGHDT, CDR2 YYEEEE. Between the trimmed V and J ends, which lost 3 bases and 5 bases, there was a span of 21 bases. The CDR3 DNA reads TGTGCCAGCAGCTCCTTGAGCCAGGGGAGCGGGAACGAGCAGTACTTC. Encoded protein: CASSSLSQGSGNEQYF.

This sequence joins TRBV20-1 and TRBJ2-5, with D unresolved. This CDR3 comprises 12 residues. Trimming removed 0 bases from V and 2 bases from J, with 4 bases in between. CDR1 is DFQATT and CDR2 is SNEGSKA in the germline V gene (reference sequence). DNA for the CDR3: TGCAGTGCTAGAGAGAATCAAGAGACCCAGTACTTC. This translates into CSARENQETQYF.

This clonotype has just a few counts. The CDR3 DNA reads TGCAGTGCTAGAGAGGGGGGGCAGCCCCAGCATTTT. Protein: CSAREGGQPQHF. V is TRBV20-1 and J is TRBJ1-5, with TRBD1 as a possible D gene (5 bases). The germline V gene has CDR1 DFQATT and CDR2 SNEGSKA (reference sequence). There are 12 residues in the CDR3. V dropped 0 bases and J dropped 7 bases, with 7 bases sitting between them.

The table lists this clonotype with many counts. This chain uses TRBV15 with TRBJ1-1; D not certain. From germline, CDR1 is LNHNV and CDR2 YYDKDF (reference sequence). CDR3 length equals 15 residues. The V gene lost 0 bases and the J gene lost 5 bases, with 13 bases spanning the gap. Written as DNA, the CDR3 is TGTGCCACCAGCAGAGATCCTGGGAAATGGACTGAAGCTTTCTTT. It specifies CATSRDPGKWTEAFF.

This clonotype was observed a few times. V is TRBV4-2 and J is TRBJ2-7, with 7 bases aligning to TRBD1. Germline CDR1 and CDR2: LGHNA and YNFKEQ. V lost 1 base and J lost 2; bases outside the gene matches: 14. CDR3 length equals 18 residues. CDR3 nucleotides: TGTGCCAGCAGCCAAGGGGGACCGGGACAGCGCACCCCCTACGAGCAGTACTTC. As protein: CASSQGGPGQRTPYEQYF.

This clonotype was found a few times. This chain connects TRBV9 to TRBJ2-3; 9 bases are a match to TRBD2. The germline V gene has CDR1 SGDLS and CDR2 YYNGEE. V shed 2 bases and J 2 bases; nucleotides not matched to a gene: 3. There are 15 residues in the CDR3. CDR3 region: CASSVLAGATDTQYF. The CDR3 DNA follows: TGTGCCAGCAGCGTTTTAGCGGGGGCCACAGATACGCAGTATTTT. The complete variable domain, with remaining parts taken from reference TRBV9 and TRBJ2-3, reads DSGVTQTPKHLITATGQRVTLRCSPRSGDLSVYWYQQSLDQGLQFLIQYYNGEERAKGNILERFSAQQFPDLHSELNLSSLELGDSALYFCASSVLAGATDTQYFGPGTRLTVL.

This clonotype has just a few counts. The chain joins TRBV7-9 to TRBJ2-1, with 7 positions matching TRBD2. Germline V CDR1 and CDR2: SEHNR, FQNEAQ (reference sequence). The CDR3 consists of 15 residues. J lost 6 bases, V lost 6 bases, and 11 bases had no gene match. The CDR3: CASSATSRSFNEQFF. The CDR3 DNA is TGTGCCAGCAGTGCGACTAGCAGGAGCTTCAATGAGCAGTTCTTC.

This clonotype was counted many times. The rearrangement joins TRBV10-3 to TRBJ2-6; D remains ambiguous. Germline V gene data show CDR1 as ENHRY and CDR2 as SYGVKD. The CDR3 is 14 amino acids. Trimming shortened V by 3 bases and J by 0 bases, and 3 bases separated the two germline ends. CDR3 residues: CAISENSGANVLTF. The CDR3 DNA reads TGTGCCATCAGTGAAAACTCTGGGGCCAACGTCCTGACTTTC.

This clonotype was seen only a few times. The chain combines TRBV12-3 or TRBV12-4 with TRBJ2-1; D gene unclear. The germline V and J ends were trimmed by 5 bases and 4 bases, with 9 bases remaining between them. CDR3 length: 13 residues. The CDR3 is CASSQYYYNEQFF. For the CDR3, the DNA is TGTGCCAGCAGTCAATACTATTACAATGAGCAGTTCTTC.

The rearrangement uses TRBV11-3 and TRBJ2-3; no clear D. Germline V CDR1 and CDR2: SGHNT, YENEEA. The CDR3 spans 14 residues. Trimming took off 5 bases at V and 4 bases at J, with 13 bases between the two ends. The DNA for the CDR3 is TGTGCCAGCAGCCCCCGACCGGGTCCAGATACGCAGTATTTT. This sequence encodes CASSPRPGPDTQYF.

This clonotype came up a few times. This rearrangement joins TRBV18 to TRBJ2-3; no definite D call. This CDR3 spans 13 amino acids. CDR1 and CDR2 from the germline V gene are KGHSH and LQKENI. The germline V and J ends were trimmed by 6 bases and 4 bases, with 11 bases remaining between them. The CDR3 is CASSTTLADTQYF. The CDR3 DNA is TGTGCCAGCTCTACGACTTTGGCAGATACGCAGTATTTT.

The rearrangement links TRBV11-2 to TRBJ2-5; 9 bases match TRBD2. Germline V gives CDR1 SGHAT, CDR2 FQNNGV. V was clipped by 5 bases and J by 5 bases; unmatched bases: 9. The CDR3 has 15 amino acids. The CDR3 protein is CASSPSAGGLETQYF. The CDR3, as DNA: TGTGCCAGCAGCCCCTCAGCGGGAGGTCTGGAGACCCAGTACTTC.

The chain uses TRBV14 and TRBJ2-1, with TRBD2 identical over 11 bases. Germline CDR1 SGHDN, CDR2 FVKESK. The length of the CDR3 is 17 residues. V shed 3 bases, J shed 6 bases, and the junction held 10 bases outside the gene matches. DNA for the CDR3: TGTGCCAGCAGCCACAAGTTTACTAGCGGGAGTGGCAATGAGCAGTTCTTC. It is translated as CASSHKFTSGSGNEQFF.

This clonotype was detected only a few times. The gene calls are TRBV2 and TRBJ1-6, with a possible D match to TRBD1 (6 bases). V was pared by 5 bases and J by 7 bases, with 12 bases between. The CDR3 runs to 14 residues. Germline V lookup: CDR1 SNHLY, CDR2 FYNNEI. Here the CDR3 reads CASSTGIGNSPLHF. The CDR3 nucleotides read TGTGCCAGCAGTACAGGGATCGGGAATTCACCCCTCCACTTT.

This clonotype was picked up one time. The chain carries TRBV10-3 and TRBJ2-1; 9 bases line up with TRBD1. The junction had 7 bases not matched to a gene; V was cut back by 4 bases and J by 6 bases. The CDR3 is made up of 15 amino acids. CDR1 is ENHRY, CDR2 SYGVKD, per germline. CDR3 protein: CAISVWTGVGNEQFF. In nucleotides, the CDR3 is TGTGCCATCAGTGTCTGGACAGGGGTAGGCAATGAGCAGTTCTTC.

This chain uses TRBV11-2 with TRBJ1-4; D gene uncertain. Looked up from germline, CDR1 is SGHAT and CDR2 is FQNNGV. This CDR3 has 14 residues. Trimming stripped 3 bases from V and 8 bases from J, with 13 bases between. The chain's CDR3 is CASSLVGPREKLFF. In nucleotides, the CDR3 is TGTGCCAGCAGCTTGGTCGGGCCTCGCGAAAAACTGTTTTTT.

V is TRBV5-1 and J is TRBJ1-1; D unclear. The V gene lost 4 bases and the J gene lost 0 bases, with 16 bases spanning the gap. CDR1 and CDR2 (germline): SGHRS, YFSETQ. The CDR3 runs to 16 residues. The CDR3 nucleotides read TGCGCCAGCAGCCCGAACCTTAGCAACATGAACACTGAAGCTTTCTTT. It is translated as CASSPNLSNMNTEAFF.

The genes are TRBV3-1 and TRBJ2-3; no definite D call. The CDR3 is made up of 17 amino acids. Germline lookup yields CDR1 LGHDT and CDR2 YNNKEL (reference sequence). Trimming pared 1 base from V and 0 bases from J, leaving 14 bases between. The CDR3 DNA reads as TGTGCCAGCAGCCAAGTGATTACGGTTAGAAGCACAGATACGCAGTATTTT. It translates to CASSQVITVRSTDTQYF.

The chain couples TRBV5-1 to TRBJ2-1; 14 bases match TRBD2. The length of the CDR3 is 16 residues. The V gene's germline CDR1 is SGHRS and CDR2 YFSETQ. J lost 8 bases, V lost 4 bases, and 8 bases had no gene match. CDR3 bases: TGCGCCAGCAGCGGCCCCGGGACTAGCGGGAGCCATGAGCAGTTCTTC. It specifies CASSGPGTSGSHEQFF.

The chain carries TRBV12-3 or TRBV12-4 and TRBJ1-1; 8 positions agree with TRBD1. The length of the CDR3 is 17 residues. Losses at the gene ends were 11 bases for V and 0 bases for J; bases not matched to a gene: 17. CDR3 loop: CAFSSSGQGRMNTEAFF. Here the CDR3 DNA reads TGTGCCTTCAGTTCTTCCGGACAGGGCCGGATGAACACTGAAGCTTTCTTT.

The V and J genes are TRBV9 and TRBJ2-3; tentatively, D is TRBD2 (6 bases). The germline CDR1 and CDR2 sequences are SGDLS and YYNGEE. Trimming took 0 bases from V and 2 from J, leaving 19 bases between them. The CDR3 spans 18 residues. CDR3 sequence (DNA): TGTGCCAGCAGCGTAGTAGGGAGCGGGTCCGTTCCCACAGATACGCAGTATTTT. The encoded protein is CASSVVGSGSVPTDTQYF.

This clonotype has just a few counts. The gene calls are TRBV6-1 and TRBJ2-1; 9 positions agree with TRBD2. The CDR3 has 14 amino acids. The V and J ends lost 8 bases and 4 bases, in that order; junction bases with no gene match: 6. CDR1 is MNHNS, CDR2 SASEGT, per germline. CDR3 bases: TGTGCCAGCCGACTAGCGGCTTCATACAATGAGCAGTTCTTC. As protein: CASRLAASYNEQFF.

The chain employs TRBV18 and TRBJ2-5; D gene unclear. V dropped 0 bases and J dropped 1 base, with 6 bases sitting between them. The CDR3 loop spans 14 amino acids. CDR1 is KGHSH, CDR2 LQKENI, per germline. CDR3 in DNA: TGTGCCAGCTCACCACCAACTGTCCAAGAGACCCAGTACTTC. Protein product: CASSPPTVQETQYF.

Many counts were recorded for this clonotype. The rearrangement uses TRBV29-1 and TRBJ2-3; perhaps D is TRBD1 or TRBD2 (5 bases each). Deletions cut 3 bases from V and 2 bases from J, with 15 bases between. The CDR3 length is 15 residues. Germline CDR1 SQVTM, CDR2 ANQGSEA. As DNA, the CDR3 is TGCAGCGTTGAGGGGGAAGACGGTCACACAGATACGCAGTATTTT. It encodes CSVEGEDGHTDTQYF.

The chain combines TRBV20-1 with TRBJ2-7; TRBD2 matches at 10 bases. The V gene end was trimmed by 6 bases and the J gene end by 6 bases; junction bases not matched to a gene: 11. Germline loops: CDR1 DFQATT, CDR2 SNEGSKA (reference sequence). CDR3 size: 14 residues. In DNA, the CDR3 is TGCAGTGCCCAGCGGGCTAGCGGGGGCCGCGAGCAGTACTTC. Its translation is CSAQRASGGREQYF.

CDR3 protein: CATSRSQGKTQYF. CDR3 DNA: TGTGCCACCAGCAGATCTCAGGGAAAGACCCAGTACTTC. This chain uses TRBV15 with TRBJ2-5, with a tentative D call TRBD1 (5 bases). The CDR3 contains 13 residues. Deletions cut 2 bases from V and 6 bases from J, with 10 bases between. Germline CDR1 and CDR2: LNHNV and YYDKDF (reference sequence).